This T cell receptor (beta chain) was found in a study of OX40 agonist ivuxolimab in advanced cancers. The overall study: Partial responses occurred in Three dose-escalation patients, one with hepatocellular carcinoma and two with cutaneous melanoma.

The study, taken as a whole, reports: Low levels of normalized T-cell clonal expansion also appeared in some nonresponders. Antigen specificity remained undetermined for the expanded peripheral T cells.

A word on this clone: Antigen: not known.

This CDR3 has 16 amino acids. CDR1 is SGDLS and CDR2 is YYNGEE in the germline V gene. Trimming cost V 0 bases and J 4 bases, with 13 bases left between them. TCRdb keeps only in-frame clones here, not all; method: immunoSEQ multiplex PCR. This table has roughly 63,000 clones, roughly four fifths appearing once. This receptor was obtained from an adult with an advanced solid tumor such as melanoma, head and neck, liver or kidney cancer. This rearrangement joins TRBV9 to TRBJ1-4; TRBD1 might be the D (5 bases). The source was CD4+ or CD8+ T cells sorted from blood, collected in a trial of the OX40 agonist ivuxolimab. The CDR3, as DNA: TGTGCCAGCAGCGTAGGCCGGGACTTATATAATGAAAAACTGTTTTTT. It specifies CASSVGRDLYNEKLFF.